The source of this T cell receptor (beta chain) is a study of cytomegalovirus exposure and HLA in healthy donors. Study context: It was reported in a later analysis that the same platform had been used for the 100 to 150 validation repertoires as for the roughly 710 first-cohort repertoires.

Using immunoSEQ multiplex PCR, the repertoire was profiled, and TCRdb retains in-frame clones only, with some absent. This table holds under 50,000 clones, 93% found once. Findings and limits, study-wide: Researchers catalogued under 200 TCR beta chains as cytomegalovirus-associated. Most TCRs appeared rarely, but some public TCRs recurred in many donors. Both high specificity and high sensitivity reportedly marked the classifier's diagnosis of cytomegalovirus status.

Of note for this clone: The target antigen is unknown.

The sample comprised PBMCs. The source of this sequence is a woman younger than 35 in good health and CMV-seronegative.

The CDR3 coding sequence is TGTGCCAGCAGTTACTCAAACAGGGTGAACACTGAAGCTTTCTTT. Translation gives CASSYSNRVNTEAFF. The chain is built from TRBV6-5 and TRBJ1-1, with D maybe TRBD1 (6 bases). Germline V gives CDR1 MNHEY, CDR2 SVGAGI. The V end lost 0 bases, the J end lost 0 bases, and 8 bases lay between the germline ends. The CDR3 is 15 amino acids.